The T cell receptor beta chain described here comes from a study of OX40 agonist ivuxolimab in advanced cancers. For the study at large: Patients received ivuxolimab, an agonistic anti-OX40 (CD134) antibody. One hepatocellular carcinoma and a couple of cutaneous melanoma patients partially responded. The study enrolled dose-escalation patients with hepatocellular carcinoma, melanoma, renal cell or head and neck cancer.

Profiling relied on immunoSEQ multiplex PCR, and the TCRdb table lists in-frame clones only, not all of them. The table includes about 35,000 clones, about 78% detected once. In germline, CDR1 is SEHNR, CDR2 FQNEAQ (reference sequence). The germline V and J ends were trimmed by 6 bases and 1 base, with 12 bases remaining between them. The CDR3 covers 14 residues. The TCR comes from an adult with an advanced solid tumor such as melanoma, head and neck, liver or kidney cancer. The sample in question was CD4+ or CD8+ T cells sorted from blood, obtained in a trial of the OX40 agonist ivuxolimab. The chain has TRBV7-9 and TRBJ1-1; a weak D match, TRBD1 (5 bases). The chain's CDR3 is CASSRGGRNTEAFF. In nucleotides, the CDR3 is TGTGCCAGCAGTCGGGGCGGTAGGAACACTGAAGCTTTCTTT.